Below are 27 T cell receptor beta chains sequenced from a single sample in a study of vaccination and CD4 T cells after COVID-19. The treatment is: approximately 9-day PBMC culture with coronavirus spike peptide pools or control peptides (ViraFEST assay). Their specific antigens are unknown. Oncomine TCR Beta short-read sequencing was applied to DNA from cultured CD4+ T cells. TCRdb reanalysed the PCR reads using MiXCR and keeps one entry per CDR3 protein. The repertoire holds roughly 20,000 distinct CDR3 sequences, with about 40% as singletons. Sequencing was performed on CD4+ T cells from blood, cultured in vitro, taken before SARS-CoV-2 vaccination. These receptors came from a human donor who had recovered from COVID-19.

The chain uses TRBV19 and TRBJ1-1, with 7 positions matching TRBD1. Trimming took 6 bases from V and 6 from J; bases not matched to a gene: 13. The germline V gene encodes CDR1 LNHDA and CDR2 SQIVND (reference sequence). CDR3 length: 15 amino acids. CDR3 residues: CASRRQGGGTAEAFF. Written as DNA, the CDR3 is TGTGCCAGTAGAAGACAGGGAGGGGGAACGGCTGAAGCTTTCTTT.

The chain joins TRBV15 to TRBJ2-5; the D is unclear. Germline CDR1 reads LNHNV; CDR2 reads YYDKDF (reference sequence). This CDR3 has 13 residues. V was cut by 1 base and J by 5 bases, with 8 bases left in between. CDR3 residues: CATSRVARETQYF. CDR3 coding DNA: TGTGCCACCAGCAGAGTAGCCCGCGAGACCCAGTACTTC.

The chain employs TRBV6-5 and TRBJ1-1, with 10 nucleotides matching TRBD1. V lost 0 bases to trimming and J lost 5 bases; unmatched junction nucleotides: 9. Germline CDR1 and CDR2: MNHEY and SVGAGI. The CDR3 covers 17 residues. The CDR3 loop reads CASSYSGTGVRDTEAFF. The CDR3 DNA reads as TGTGCCAGCAGTTACTCTGGGACAGGGGTGAGAGATACTGAAGCTTTCTTT.

The CDR3 DNA sequence: TGTGCCAGCAGCTTAAACGCGGGGGATACGCAGTATTTT. This gives the protein CASSLNAGDTQYF. This chain joins TRBV7-2 and TRBJ2-3, with a weak D call TRBD2 (6 bases). Trimming shortened V by 2 bases and J by 6 bases, and 9 bases separated the two germline ends. Germline CDR1 and CDR2: SGHTA and FQGNSA. The CDR3 length is 13 residues.

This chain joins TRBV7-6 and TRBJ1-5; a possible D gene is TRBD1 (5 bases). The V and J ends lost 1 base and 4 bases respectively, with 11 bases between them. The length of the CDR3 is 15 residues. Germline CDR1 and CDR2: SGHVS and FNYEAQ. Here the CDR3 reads CASSLVSGRNQPQHF. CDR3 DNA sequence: TGTGCCAGCAGCTTAGTTTCAGGGAGGAATCAGCCCCAGCATTTT.

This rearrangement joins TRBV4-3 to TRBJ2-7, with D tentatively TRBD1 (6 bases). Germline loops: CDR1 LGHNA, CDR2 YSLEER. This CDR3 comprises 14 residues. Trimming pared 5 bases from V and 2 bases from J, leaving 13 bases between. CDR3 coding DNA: TGCGCCAGCAGCTCAAGAGGGACAACCTACGAGCAGTACTTC. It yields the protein CASSSRGTTYEQYF.

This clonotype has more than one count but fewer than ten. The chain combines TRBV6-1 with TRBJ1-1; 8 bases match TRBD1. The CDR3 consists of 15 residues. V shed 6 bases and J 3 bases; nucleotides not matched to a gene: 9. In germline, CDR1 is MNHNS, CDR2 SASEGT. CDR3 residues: CASREIRGLDTEAFF. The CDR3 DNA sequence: TGTGCCAGCAGAGAGATCAGGGGGCTGGACACTGAAGCTTTCTTT.

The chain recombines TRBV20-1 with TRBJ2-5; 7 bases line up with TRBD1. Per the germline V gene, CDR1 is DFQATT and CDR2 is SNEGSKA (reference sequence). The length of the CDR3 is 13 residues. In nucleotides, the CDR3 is TGCAGCGTTACTACAGGGGCTCGAGAGACCCAGTACTTC. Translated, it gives CSVTTGARETQYF.

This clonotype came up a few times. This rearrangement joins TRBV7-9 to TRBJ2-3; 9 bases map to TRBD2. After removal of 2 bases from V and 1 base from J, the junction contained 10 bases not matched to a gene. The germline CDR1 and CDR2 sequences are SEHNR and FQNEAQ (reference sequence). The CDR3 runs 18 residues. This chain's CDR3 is CASSLPRRLAGGTDTQYF. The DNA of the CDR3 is TGTGCCAGCAGCTTACCCCGTCGGTTAGCGGGGGGCACAGATACGCAGTATTTT.

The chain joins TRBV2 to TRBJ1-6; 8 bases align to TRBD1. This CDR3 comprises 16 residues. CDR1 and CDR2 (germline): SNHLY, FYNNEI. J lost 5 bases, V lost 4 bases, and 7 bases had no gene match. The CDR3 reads CASSGEQGAHNSPLHF. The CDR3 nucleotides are TGTGCCAGCAGTGGTGAGCAGGGGGCGCATAATTCACCCCTCCACTTT.

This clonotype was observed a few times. The CDR3 protein is CATSPTRVNYGYTF. The DNA of the CDR3 is TGTGCCACCAGCCCGACGAGGGTAAACTATGGCTACACCTTC. The V and J genes are TRBV15 and TRBJ1-2, with D unresolved. Trimming pared 5 bases from V and 2 bases from J, leaving 12 bases between. Per germline, CDR1 LNHNV and CDR2 YYDKDF (reference sequence). The CDR3 spans 14 residues. The whole variable domain, filled in from reference TRBV15 and TRBJ1-2, reads DAMVIQNPRYQVTQFGKPVTLSCSQTLNHNVMYWYQQKSSQAPKLLFHYYDKDFNNEADTPDNFQSRRPNTSFCFLDIRSPGLGDTAMYLCATSPTRVNYGYTFGSGTRLTVV.

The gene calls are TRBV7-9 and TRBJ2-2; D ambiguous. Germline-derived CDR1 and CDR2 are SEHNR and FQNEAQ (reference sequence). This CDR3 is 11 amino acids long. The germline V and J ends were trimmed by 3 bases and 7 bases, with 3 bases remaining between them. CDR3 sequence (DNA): TGTGCCAGCAGCTTGGACGGGGAGCTGTTTTTT. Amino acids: CASSLDGELFF.

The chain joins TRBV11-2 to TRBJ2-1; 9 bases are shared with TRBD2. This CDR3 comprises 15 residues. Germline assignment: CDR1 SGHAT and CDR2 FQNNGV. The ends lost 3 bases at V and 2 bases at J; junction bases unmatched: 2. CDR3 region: CASSFASGTYNEQFF. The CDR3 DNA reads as TGTGCCAGCAGCTTCGCTAGCGGGACCTACAATGAGCAGTTCTTC.

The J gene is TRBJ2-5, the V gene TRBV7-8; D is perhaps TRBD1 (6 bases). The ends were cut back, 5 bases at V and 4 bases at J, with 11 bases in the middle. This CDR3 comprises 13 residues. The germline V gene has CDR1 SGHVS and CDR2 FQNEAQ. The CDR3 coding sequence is TGTGCCAGCAGCCCCGTAGGGGGAGAGACCCAGTACTTC. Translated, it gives CASSPVGGETQYF.

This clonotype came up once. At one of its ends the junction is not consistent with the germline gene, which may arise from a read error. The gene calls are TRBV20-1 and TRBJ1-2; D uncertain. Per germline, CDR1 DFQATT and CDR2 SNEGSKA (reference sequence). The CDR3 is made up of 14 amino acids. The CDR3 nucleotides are TGCAATGCTAGAGATCAACGTAATAACTATGGCTACACCTTC. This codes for CNARDQRNNYGYTF.

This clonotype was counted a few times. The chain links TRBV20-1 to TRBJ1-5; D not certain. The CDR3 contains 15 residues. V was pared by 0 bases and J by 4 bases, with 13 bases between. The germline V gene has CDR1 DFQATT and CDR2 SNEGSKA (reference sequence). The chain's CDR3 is CSARDQNRRNQPQHF. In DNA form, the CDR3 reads TGCAGTGCTAGAGATCAGAATAGGAGAAATCAGCCCCAGCATTTT.

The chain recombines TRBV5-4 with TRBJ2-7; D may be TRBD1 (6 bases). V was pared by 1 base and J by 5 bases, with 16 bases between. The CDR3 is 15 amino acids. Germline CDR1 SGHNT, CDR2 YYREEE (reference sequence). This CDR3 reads CASSLTGSRVDEQYF. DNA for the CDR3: TGTGCCAGCAGCTTGACAGGGTCGAGGGTCGACGAGCAGTACTTC.

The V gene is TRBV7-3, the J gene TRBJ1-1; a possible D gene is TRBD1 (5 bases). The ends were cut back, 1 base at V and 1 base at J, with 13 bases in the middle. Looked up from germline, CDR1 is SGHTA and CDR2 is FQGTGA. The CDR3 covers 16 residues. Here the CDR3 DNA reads TGTGCCAGCAGCTTAATCGGCGCAGGGACGAACACTGAAGCTTTCTTT. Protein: CASSLIGAGTNTEAFF.

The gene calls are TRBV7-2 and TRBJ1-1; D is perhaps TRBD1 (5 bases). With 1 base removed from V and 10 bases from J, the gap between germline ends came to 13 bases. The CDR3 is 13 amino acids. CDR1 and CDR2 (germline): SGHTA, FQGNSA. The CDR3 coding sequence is TGTGCCAGCAGCTTAGAGGGGCGAGGTCGAGCTTTCTTT. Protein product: CASSLEGRGRAFF.

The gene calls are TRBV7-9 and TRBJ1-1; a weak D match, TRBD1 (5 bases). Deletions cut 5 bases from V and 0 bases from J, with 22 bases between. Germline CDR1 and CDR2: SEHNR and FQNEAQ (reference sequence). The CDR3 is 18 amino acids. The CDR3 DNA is TGTGCCAGCAGCCGGGGTGGGGGGATACCAAGGATGAACACTGAAGCTTTCTTT. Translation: CASSRGGGIPRMNTEAFF. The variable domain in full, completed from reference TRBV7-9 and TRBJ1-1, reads DTGVSQNPRHKITKRGQNVTFRCDPISEHNRLYWYRQTLGQGPEFLTYFQNEAQLEKSRLLSDRFSAERPKGSFSTLEIQRTEQGDSAMYLCASSRGGGIPRMNTEAFFGQGTRLTVV.

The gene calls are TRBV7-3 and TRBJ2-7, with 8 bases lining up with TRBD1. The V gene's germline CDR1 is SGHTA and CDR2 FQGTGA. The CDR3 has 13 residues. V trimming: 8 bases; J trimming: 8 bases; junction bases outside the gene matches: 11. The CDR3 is CASGGQGGSKQYF. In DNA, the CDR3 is TGTGCCAGCGGCGGACAGGGAGGCTCCAAGCAGTACTTC.

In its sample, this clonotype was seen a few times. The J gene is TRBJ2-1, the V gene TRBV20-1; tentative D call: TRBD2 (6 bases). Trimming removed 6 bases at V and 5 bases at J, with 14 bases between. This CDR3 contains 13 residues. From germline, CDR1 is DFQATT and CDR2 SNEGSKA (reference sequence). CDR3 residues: CSALWTKHNEQFF. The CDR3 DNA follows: TGCAGTGCCCTGTGGACTAAGCACAATGAGCAGTTCTTC.

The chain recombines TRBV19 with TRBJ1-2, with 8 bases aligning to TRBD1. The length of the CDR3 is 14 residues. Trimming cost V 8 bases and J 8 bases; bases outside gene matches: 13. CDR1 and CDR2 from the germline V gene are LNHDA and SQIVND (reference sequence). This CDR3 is CASQDRAVSGGYTF. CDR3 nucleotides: TGTGCCAGTCAGGACAGGGCGGTTTCGGGAGGCTACACCTTC.

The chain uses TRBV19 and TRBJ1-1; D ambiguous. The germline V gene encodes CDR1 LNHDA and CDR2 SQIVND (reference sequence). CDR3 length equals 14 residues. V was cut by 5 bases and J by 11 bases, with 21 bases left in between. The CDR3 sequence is CASSPGHSETSAFF. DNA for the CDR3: TGTGCCAGTAGTCCCGGTCATAGTGAGACGTCCGCTTTCTTT.

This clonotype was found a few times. The CDR3 sequence: CASSPTYQGASPLHF. The DNA of the CDR3 is TGTGCCAGCTCACCCACGTATCAGGGAGCTTCACCCCTCCACTTT. V gene TRBV18 combines with J gene TRBJ1-6, with D tentatively TRBD1 (5 bases). The CDR3 covers 15 residues. Between the trimmed V and J ends, which lost 3 bases and 9 bases, there was a span of 15 bases. The germline gives CDR1 KGHSH, CDR2 LQKENI.

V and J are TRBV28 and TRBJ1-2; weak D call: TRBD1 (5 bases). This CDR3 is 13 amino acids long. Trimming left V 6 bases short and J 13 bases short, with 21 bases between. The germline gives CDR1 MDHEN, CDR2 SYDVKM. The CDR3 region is CASSLAADQGSTF. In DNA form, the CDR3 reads TGTGCCAGCAGCCTAGCCGCGGATCAGGGTTCCACCTTC.

In DNA, the CDR3 is TGCGCCAGCAGCCAAGAAGGTTTGGGGGGGCGAGGCACTGAAGCTTTCTTT. Protein sequence: CASSQEGLGGRGTEAFF. The V call is TRBV4-1, the J call TRBJ1-1, with a weak D call TRBD1 (6 bases). Trimming shortened V by 0 bases and J by 4 bases, and 18 bases separated the two germline ends. Germline CDR1 reads MGHRA; CDR2 reads YSYEKL. The CDR3 contains 17 residues.